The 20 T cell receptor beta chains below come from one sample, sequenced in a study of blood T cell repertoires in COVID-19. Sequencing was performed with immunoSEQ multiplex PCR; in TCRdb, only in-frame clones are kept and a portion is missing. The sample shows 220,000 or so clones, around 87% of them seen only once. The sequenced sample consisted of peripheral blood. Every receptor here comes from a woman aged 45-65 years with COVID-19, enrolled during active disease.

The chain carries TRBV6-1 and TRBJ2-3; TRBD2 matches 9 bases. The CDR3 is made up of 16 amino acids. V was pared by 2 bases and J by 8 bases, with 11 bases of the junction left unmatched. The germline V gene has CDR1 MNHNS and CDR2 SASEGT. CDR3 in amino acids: CASSELSRGGRGTQYF. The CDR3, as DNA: TGTGCCAGCAGTGAACTCTCGCGGGGGGGCCGAGGTACGCAGTATTTT.

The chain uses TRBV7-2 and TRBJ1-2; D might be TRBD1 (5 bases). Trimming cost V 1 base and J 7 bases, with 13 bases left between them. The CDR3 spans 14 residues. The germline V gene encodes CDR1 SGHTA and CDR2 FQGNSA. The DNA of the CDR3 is TGTGCCAGCAGCTTAGGTGGCGGGGCGGGTGGCTACACCTTC. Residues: CASSLGGGAGGYTF.

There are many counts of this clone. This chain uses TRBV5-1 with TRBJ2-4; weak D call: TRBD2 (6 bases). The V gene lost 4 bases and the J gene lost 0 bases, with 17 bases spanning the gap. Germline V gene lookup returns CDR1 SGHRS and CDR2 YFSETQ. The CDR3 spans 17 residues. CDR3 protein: CASSHGTEREAKNIQYF. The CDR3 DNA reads TGCGCCAGCAGCCACGGGACTGAACGGGAAGCCAAAAACATTCAGTACTTC.

The CDR3 protein is CASSQDQAGGRETQYF. The CDR3 DNA is TGCGCCAGCAGCCAAGATCAGGCGGGAGGGAGAGAGACCCAGTACTTC. The gene calls are TRBV4-1 and TRBJ2-5; 9 bases align to TRBD2. The CDR3 has 16 residues. In germline, CDR1 is MGHRA, CDR2 YSYEKL. J was trimmed by 4 bases and V by 0 bases; bases with no gene match: 6.

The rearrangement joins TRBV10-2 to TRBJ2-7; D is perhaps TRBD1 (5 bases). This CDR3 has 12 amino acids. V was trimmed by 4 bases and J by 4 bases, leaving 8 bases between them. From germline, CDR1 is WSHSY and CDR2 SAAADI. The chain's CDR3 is CASSGQGYEQYV. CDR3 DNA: TGCGCCAGCAGTGGCCAGGGTTACGAGCAGTACGTC.

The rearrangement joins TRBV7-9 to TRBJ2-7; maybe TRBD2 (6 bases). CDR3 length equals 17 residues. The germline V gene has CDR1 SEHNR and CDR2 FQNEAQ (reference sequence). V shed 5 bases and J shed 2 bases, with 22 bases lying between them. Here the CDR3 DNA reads TGTGCCAGCAGCCCCGGTAGTTTTCTAGCGCCCCCCTACGAGCAGTACTTC. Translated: CASSPGSFLAPPYEQYF. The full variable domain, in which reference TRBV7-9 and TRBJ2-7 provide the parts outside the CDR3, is DTGVSQNPRHKITKRGQNVTFRCDPISEHNRLYWYRQTLGQGPEFLTYFQNEAQLEKSRLLSDRFSAERPKGSFSTLEIQRTEQGDSAMYLCASSPGSFLAPPYEQYFGPGTRLTVT.

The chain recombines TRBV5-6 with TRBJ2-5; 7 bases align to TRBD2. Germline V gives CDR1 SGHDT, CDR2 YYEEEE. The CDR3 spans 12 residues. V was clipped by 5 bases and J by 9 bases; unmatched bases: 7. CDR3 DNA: TGTGCCAGCAGGGGGGGAGGGATGGCCCAGTACTTC. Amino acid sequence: CASRGGGMAQYF.

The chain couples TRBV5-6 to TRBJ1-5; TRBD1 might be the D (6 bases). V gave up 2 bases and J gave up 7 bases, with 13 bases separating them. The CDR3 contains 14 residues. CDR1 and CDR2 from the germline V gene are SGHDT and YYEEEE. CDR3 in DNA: TGTGCCAGCAGCTTTACAGGGCCGGGGCAGCCCCAGCATTTT. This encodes CASSFTGPGQPQHF.

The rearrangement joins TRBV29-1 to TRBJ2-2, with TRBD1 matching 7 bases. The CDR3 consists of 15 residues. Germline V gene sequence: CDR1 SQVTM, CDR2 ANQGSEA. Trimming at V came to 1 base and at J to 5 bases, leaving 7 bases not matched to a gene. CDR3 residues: CSVEVDRDSTGELFF. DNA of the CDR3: TGCAGCGTTGAAGTAGACAGGGATTCGACCGGGGAGCTGTTTTTT.

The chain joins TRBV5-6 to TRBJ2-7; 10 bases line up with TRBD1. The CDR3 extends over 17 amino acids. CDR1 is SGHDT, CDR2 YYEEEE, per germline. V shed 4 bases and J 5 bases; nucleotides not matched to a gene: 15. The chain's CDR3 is CASSDAAWDRGVNEQYF. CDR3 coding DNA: TGTGCCAGCAGCGACGCCGCGTGGGACAGGGGAGTCAACGAGCAGTACTTC.

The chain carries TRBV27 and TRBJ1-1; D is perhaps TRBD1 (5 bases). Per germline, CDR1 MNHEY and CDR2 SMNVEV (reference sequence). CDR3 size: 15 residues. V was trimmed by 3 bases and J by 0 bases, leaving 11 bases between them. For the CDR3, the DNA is TGTGCCAGCAGTTTCGCTCCAGGGATGAACACTGAAGCTTTCTTT. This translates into CASSFAPGMNTEAFF.

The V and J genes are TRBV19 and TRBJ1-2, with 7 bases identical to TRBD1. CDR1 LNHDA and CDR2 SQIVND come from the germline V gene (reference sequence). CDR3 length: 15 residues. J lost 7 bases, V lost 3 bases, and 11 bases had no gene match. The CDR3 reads CASSMGDRVRGGYTF. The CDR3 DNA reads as TGTGCCAGTAGTATGGGCGACAGGGTCCGGGGTGGCTACACCTTC.

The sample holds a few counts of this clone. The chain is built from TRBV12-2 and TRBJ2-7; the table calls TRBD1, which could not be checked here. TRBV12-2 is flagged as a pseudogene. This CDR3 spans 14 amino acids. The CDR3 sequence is CASRPRDRIYEQYF. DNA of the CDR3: TGTGCAAGTCGCCCTCGGGACAGGATCTACGAGCAGTACTTC.

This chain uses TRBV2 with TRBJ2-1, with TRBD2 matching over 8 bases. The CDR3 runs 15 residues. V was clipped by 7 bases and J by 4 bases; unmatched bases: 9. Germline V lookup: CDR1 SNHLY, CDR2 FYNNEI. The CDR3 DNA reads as TGTGCCAGCAACTCACCCCCTAGCGGGTACAATGAGCAGTTCTTC. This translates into CASNSPPSGYNEQFF.

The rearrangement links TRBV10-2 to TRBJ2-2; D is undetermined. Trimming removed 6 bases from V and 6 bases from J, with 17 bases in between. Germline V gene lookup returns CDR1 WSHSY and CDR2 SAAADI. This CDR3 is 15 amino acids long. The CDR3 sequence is CASRAVVNQPGELFF. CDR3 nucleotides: TGCGCCAGCAGGGCGGTGGTGAATCAACCCGGGGAGCTGTTTTTT.

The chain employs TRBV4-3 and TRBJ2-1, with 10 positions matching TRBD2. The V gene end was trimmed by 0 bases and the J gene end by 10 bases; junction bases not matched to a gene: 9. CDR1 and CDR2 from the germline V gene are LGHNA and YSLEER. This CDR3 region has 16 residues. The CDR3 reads CASSQDAQRGGGEQFF. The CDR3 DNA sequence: TGCGCCAGCAGCCAAGATGCGCAGCGGGGGGGAGGGGAGCAGTTCTTC.

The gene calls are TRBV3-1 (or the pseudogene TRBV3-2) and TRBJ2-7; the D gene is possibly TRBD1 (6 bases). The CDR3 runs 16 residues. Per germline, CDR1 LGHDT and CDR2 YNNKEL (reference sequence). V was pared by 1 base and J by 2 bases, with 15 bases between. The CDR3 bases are TGTGCCAGCAGCCAAGGGGGGCCGGGGACCCCCTACGAGCAGTACTTC. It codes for CASSQGGPGTPYEQYF.

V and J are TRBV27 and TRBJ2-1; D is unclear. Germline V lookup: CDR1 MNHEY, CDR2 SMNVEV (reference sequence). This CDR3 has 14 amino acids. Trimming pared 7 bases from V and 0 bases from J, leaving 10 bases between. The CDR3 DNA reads TGTGCCAGCAACCCCCATAGCTCCTACAATGAGCAGTTCTTC. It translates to CASNPHSSYNEQFF.

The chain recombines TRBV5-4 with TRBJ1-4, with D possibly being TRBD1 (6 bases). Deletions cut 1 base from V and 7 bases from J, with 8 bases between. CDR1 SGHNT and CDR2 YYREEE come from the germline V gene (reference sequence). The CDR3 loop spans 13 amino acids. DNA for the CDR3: TGTGCCAGCAGCTTGATGGACAGTGAAAAACTGTTTTTT. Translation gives CASSLMDSEKLFF.

The CDR3 here is CATQTSGGLDTQYF. In nucleotides, the CDR3 is TGTGCCACCCAGACTAGCGGGGGGTTGGATACGCAGTATTTT. The V call is TRBV24-1, the J call TRBJ2-3; TRBD2 aligns across 13 bases. V shed 9 bases, J shed 6 bases, and the junction held 5 bases outside the gene matches. The germline V gene has CDR1 KGHDR and CDR2 SFDVKD. This CDR3 has 14 residues.